The 5 T cell receptor beta chains below all came from one sample that was sequenced in a study of pediatric ulcerative colitis. Sequenced by immunoSEQ multiplex PCR; TCRdb stores in-frame clones only, minus some. The sample carries more than 45,000 clones, about nine tenths recorded once. Sequenced: blood. The source is a boy aged 5-17 years who was a control in a study of pediatric ulcerative colitis.

V gene TRBV28 combines with J gene TRBJ2-5; TRBD2 aligns across 14 bases. The CDR3 length is 15 residues. Germline V gene lookup returns CDR1 MDHEN and CDR2 SYDVKM. V was clipped by 4 bases and J by 5 bases; unmatched bases: 3. The CDR3, as DNA: TGTGCCAGCAGTTCGGGACTAGCGGGAGTTGAGACCCAGTACTTC. Protein: CASSSGLAGVETQYF.

The V and J genes are TRBV9 and TRBJ2-6; 8 bases are shared with TRBD1. V shed 4 bases, J shed 4 bases, and the junction held 10 bases outside the gene matches. The CDR3 spans 17 residues. Per the germline V gene, CDR1 is SGDLS and CDR2 is YYNGEE. The CDR3 loop reads CASSHGQGLAGANVLTF. The DNA for the CDR3 is TGTGCCAGCAGCCACGGACAGGGTCTTGCCGGGGCCAACGTCCTGACTTTC.

This clone was observed once. The V and J genes are TRBV5-1 and TRBJ1-4, with 7 bases aligning to TRBD1. The CDR3 length is 14 residues. Germline CDR1 SGHRS, CDR2 YFSETQ. The V gene end was trimmed by 3 bases and the J gene end by 8 bases; junction bases not matched to a gene: 7. This chain's CDR3 is CASSSTGSSEKLFF. The CDR3 bases are TGCGCCAGCAGCTCGACAGGGTCGTCCGAAAAACTGTTTTTT.

V gene TRBV28 combines with J gene TRBJ1-2, with 10 positions matching TRBD1. Germline CDR1 reads MDHEN; CDR2 reads SYDVKM. The CDR3 has 12 residues. Trimming at V came to 5 bases and at J to 8 bases, leaving 2 bases not matched to a gene. DNA of the CDR3: TGTGCCAGCAGTACGACAGGGGGCGGCTACACCTTC. Translated: CASSTTGGGYTF.

The rearrangement links TRBV7-2 to TRBJ1-1, with D uncertain. The CDR3 loop spans 13 amino acids. The germline V gene encodes CDR1 SGHTA and CDR2 FQGNSA. With 3 bases removed from V and 0 bases from J, the gap between germline ends came to 5 bases. The CDR3 sequence is CASSLTVNTEAFF. The CDR3 region has the DNA TGTGCCAGCAGCTTGACGGTGAACACTGAAGCTTTCTTT.